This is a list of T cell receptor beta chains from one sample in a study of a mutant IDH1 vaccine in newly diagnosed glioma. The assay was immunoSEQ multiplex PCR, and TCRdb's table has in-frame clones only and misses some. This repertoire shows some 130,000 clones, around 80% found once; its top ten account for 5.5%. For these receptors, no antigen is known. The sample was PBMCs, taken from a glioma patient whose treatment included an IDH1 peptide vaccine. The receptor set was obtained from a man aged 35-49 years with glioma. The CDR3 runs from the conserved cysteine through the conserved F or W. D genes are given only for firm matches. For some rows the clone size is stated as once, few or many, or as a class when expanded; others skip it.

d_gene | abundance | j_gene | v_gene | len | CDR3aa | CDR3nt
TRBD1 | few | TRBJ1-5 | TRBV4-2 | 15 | CASSQEGDRDQPQHF | TGTGCCAGCAGCCAAGAGGGGGACAGGGATCAGCCCCAGCATTTT
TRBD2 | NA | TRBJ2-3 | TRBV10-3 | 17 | CAISENERGGGSDTQYF | TGTGCCATCAGTGAGAACGAGCGGGGGGGCGGCTCAGATACGCAGTATTTT
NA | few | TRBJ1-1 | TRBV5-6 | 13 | CASSLGGNTEAFF | TGTGCCAGCAGCTTGGGAGGGAACACTGAAGCTTTCTTT
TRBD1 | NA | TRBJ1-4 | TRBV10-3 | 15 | CAISGRTGGHEKLFF | TGTGCCATCAGTGGACGGACAGGTGGACATGAAAAACTGTTTTTT
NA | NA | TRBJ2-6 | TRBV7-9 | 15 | CASSPSGPGANVLTF | TGTGCCAGCAGCCCCTCGGGGCCCGGGGCCAACGTCCTGACTTTC
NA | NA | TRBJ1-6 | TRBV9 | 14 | CASSLREDGSPLHF | TGTGCCAGCAGCTTACGGGAAGACGGTTCACCCCTCCACTTT
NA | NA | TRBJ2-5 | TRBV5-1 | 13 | CASSITGSETQYF | TGCGCCAGCAGCATAACAGGGAGTGAGACCCAGTACTTC
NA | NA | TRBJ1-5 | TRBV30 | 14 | CAWSAINGNQPQHF | TGTGCCTGGAGTGCTATAAATGGTAATCAGCCCCAGCATTTT
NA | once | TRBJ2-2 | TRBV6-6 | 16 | CASSYIGVLNTGELFF | TGTGCCAGCAGTTACATAGGGGTATTGAACACCGGGGAGCTGTTTTTT
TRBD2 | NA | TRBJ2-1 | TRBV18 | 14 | CASSPLGLAWEQFF | TGTGCCAGCTCACCTCTGGGACTAGCGTGGGAGCAGTTCTTC
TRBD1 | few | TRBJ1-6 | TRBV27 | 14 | CASRRQGDNSPLHF | TGTGCCAGCAGGAGACAGGGGGATAATTCACCCCTCCACTTT
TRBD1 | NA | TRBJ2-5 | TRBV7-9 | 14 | CASTQGQGEKTQYF | TGTGCCAGCACCCAGGGGCAGGGGGAGAAGACCCAGTACTTC
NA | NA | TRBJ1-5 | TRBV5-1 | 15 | CASSLESGGNQPQHF | TGCGCCAGCAGCTTGGAATCAGGGGGCAATCAGCCCCAGCATTTT
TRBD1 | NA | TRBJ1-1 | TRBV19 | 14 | CASSIAQGDTEAFF | TGTGCCAGTAGTATAGCCCAGGGGGACACTGAAGCTTTCTTT
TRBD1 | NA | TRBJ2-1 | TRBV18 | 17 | CASSPPLGQGIYNEQFF | TGTGCCAGCTCACCACCTTTGGGACAGGGGATCTACAATGAGCAGTTCTTC
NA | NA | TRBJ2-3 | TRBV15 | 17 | CATSSSAGGGSTDTQYF | TGTGCCACCAGCAGCTCCGCCGGGGGCGGTAGCACAGATACGCAGTATTTT
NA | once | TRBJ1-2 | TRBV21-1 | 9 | CASSDNYTF | TGTGCCAGCAGCGACAACTACACCTTC
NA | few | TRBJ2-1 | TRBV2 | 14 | CASEERSSYNEQFF | TGTGCCAGCGAAGAGCGGAGCTCCTACAATGAGCAGTTCTTC
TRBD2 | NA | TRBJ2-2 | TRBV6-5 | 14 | CASKSGGRTGELFF | TGTGCCAGCAAGTCGGGGGGGAGGACCGGGGAGCTGTTTTTT
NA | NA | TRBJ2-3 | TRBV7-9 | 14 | CASPNIDDTDTQYF | TGTGCCAGCCCCAATATTGACGACACAGATACGCAGTATTTT
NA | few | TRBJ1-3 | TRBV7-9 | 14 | CASGEGGALNAIYF | TGTGCCAGCGGCGAGGGGGGCGCCCTGAACGCCATATATTTT
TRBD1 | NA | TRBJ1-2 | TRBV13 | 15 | CASSPLLDRDYGYTF | TGTGCCAGCAGCCCCCTACTGGACAGGGACTATGGCTACACCTTC
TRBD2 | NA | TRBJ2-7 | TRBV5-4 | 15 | CASSSGGRGSYEQYF | TGTGCCAGCAGCTCGGGCGGGAGGGGCTCCTACGAGCAGTACTTC
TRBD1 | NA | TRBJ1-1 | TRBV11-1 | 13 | CASSLGQGFEPFF | TGTGCCAGCAGCTTGGGACAGGGGTTCGAACCTTTCTTT
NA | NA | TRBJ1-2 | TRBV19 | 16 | CASSIGGSSSNYGYTF | TGTGCCAGTAGTATAGGCGGCTCCTCTTCAAACTATGGCTACACCTTC
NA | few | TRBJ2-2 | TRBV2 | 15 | CASSVDPVNTGELFF | TGTGCCAGCAGTGTCGATCCAGTGAACACCGGGGAGCTGTTTTTT
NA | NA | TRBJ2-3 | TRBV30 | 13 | CAWSPVGTDTQYF | TGTGCCTGGAGCCCCGTGGGAACAGATACGCAGTATTTT
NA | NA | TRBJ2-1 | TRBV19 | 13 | CASSMVVIHEQFF | TGTGCCAGTAGTATGGTAGTGATCCATGAGCAGTTCTTC
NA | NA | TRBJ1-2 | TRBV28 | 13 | CATRIGPNYGYTF | TGTGCCACACGCATCGGGCCTAACTATGGCTACACCTTC
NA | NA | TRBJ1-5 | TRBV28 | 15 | CASSLFSPNNQPQHF | TGTGCCAGCAGTTTATTTAGCCCAAACAATCAGCCCCAGCATTTT
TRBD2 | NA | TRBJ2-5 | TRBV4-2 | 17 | CASSQGTSGGVKETQYF | TGTGCCAGCAGCCAAGGAACTAGCGGGGGGGTAAAAGAGACCCAGTACTTC
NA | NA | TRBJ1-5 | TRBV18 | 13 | CASSPNNNQPQHF | TGTGCCAGCTCACCAAACAACAATCAGCCCCAGCATTTT
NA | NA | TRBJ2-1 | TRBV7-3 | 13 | CASSLTSLNEQFF | TGTGCCAGCAGCTTAACTAGCCTCAATGAGCAGTTCTTC
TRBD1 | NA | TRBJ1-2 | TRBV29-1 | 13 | CSVDGGGSYGYTF | TGCAGCGTTGATGGAGGGGGCAGCTATGGCTACACCTTC
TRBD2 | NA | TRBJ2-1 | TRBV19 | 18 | CAINPGLAGVPAYNEQFF | TGTGCCATCAACCCGGGACTAGCGGGGGTCCCCGCCTACAATGAGCAGTTCTTC
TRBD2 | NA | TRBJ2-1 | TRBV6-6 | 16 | CASSYSLAGGLNEQFF | TGTGCCAGCAGTTACTCGTTAGCGGGGGGGCTAAATGAGCAGTTCTTC
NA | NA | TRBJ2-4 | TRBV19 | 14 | CASSIRGPGYIQYF | TGTGCCAGTAGTATCCGGGGACCCGGGTACATTCAGTACTTC
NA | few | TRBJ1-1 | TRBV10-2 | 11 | CASRLNTEAFF | TGCGCCAGCAGGTTGAACACTGAAGCTTTCTTT
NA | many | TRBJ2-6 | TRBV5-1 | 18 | CASSDFRDTGSGANVLTF | TGCGCCAGTTCAGACTTTCGGGACACCGGATCTGGGGCCAACGTCCTGACTTTC
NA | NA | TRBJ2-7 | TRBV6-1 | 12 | CASTRPGGEQYF | TGTGCCAGCACCAGACCCGGGGGTGAGCAGTACTTC
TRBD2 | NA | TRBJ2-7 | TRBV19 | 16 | CASSSFIAGTTYEQYF | TGTGCCAGTAGTAGCTTTATAGCGGGAACGACCTACGAGCAGTACTTC
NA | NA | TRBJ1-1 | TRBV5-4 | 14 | CASSLGPLNTEAFF | TGTGCCAGCAGCTTGGGACCGTTGAACACTGAAGCTTTCTTT
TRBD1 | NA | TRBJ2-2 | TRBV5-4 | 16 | CASSSGQGARTGELFF | TGTGCCAGCAGCTCCGGACAGGGGGCAAGGACCGGGGAGCTGTTTTTT
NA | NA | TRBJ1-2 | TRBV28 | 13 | CASSLETGPGYTF | TGTGCCAGCAGTTTAGAAACAGGACCCGGCTACACCTTC
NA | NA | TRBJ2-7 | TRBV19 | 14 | CASSGGAGPYEQYF | TGTGCCAGTAGTGGGGGGGCAGGGCCCTACGAGCAGTACTTC
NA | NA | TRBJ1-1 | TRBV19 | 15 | CASSSPRTAGTEAFF | TGTGCCAGTAGTAGCCCCCGGACGGCGGGAACTGAAGCTTTCTTT
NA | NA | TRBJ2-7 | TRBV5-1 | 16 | CASKVSPGPQLYEQYF | TGCGCCAGCAAAGTTTCACCGGGACCCCAACTCTACGAGCAGTACTTC
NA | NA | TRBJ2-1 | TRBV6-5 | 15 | CASSYSRRGGNEQFF | TGTGCCAGCAGTTACTCCCGCAGGGGGGGCAATGAGCAGTTCTTC
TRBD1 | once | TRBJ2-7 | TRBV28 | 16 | CASSSIGTVSRYEQYF | TGTGCCAGCAGTTCTATCGGGACAGTAAGCCGATACGAGCAGTACTTC